The sequence of this T cell receptor beta chain was determined in a study of T cells in Graves' hyperthyroidism and ophthalmopathy. Germline-derived CDR1 and CDR2 are LGHDT and YNNKEL (reference sequence). There are 17 residues in the CDR3. V was clipped by 1 base and J by 0 bases; unmatched bases: 5. Amplified TCR beta CDR3 regions derived from RNA transcripts. The study used the HTBI primer set for a first-round RT-PCR of the TCR CDR3. In TCRdb, the multiplex PCR reads were re-called with MiXCR into one record per CDR3 protein. Among about 600,000 distinct CDR3 sequences, 16% were seen once, and the ten largest hold 2.5% to 4%. Approximately 9.3 ml of fresh peripheral blood supplied the PBMCs. Many counts were recorded for this clonotype.

This TCR was recovered from a woman in her thirties or forties with Graves' ophthalmopathy. The J gene is TRBJ2-2, the V gene TRBV3-1; 7 nucleotides agree with TRBD2. Sequenced: blood. CDR3 loop: CASSQVGLLANTGELFF. CDR3 sequence (DNA): TGTGCCAGCAGCCAAGTGGGACTACTCGCGAACACCGGGGAGCTGTTTTTT.